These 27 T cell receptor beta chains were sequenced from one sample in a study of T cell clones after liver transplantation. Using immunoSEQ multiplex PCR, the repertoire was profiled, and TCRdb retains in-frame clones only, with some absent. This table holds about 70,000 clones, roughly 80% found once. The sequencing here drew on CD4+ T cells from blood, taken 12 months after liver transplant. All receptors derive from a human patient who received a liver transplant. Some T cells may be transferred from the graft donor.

CDR3 loop: CASSPLAGARLNTEAFF. Written as DNA, the CDR3 is TGTGCCAGCAGTCCCTTAGCGGGGGCGAGGCTGAACACTGAAGCTTTCTTT. The V call is TRBV27, the J call TRBJ1-1, with D possibly TRBD1 on 6 matching bases. CDR3 length: 17 residues. Trimming left V 5 bases short and J 0 bases short, with 19 bases between. Germline assignment: CDR1 MNHEY and CDR2 SMNVEV (reference sequence).

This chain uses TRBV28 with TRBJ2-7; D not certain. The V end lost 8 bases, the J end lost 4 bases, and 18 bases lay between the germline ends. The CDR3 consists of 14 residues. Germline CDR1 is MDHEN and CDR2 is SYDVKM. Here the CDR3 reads CASRDGPKDYEQYF. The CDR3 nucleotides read TGTGCCAGCCGTGACGGGCCTAAAGATTACGAGCAGTACTTC. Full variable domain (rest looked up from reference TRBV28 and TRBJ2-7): DVKVTQSSRYLVKRTGEKVFLECVQDMDHENMFWYRQDPGLGLRLIYFSYDVKMKEKGDIPEGYSVSREKKERFSLILESASTNQTSMYLCASRDGPKDYEQYFGPGTRLTVT.

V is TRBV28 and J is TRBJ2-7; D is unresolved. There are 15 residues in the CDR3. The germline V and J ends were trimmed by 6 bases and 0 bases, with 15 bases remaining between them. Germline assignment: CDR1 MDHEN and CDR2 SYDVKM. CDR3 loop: CASRTSASSSYEQYF. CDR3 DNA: TGTGCCAGCAGAACGTCCGCCTCGAGCTCCTACGAGCAGTACTTC.

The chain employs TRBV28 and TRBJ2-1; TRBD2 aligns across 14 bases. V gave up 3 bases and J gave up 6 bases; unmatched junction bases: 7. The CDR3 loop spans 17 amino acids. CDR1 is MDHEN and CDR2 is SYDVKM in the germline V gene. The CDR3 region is CASSLGRLAGGFNEQFF. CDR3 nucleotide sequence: TGTGCCAGCAGTTTGGGGCGACTAGCGGGAGGGTTCAATGAGCAGTTCTTC.

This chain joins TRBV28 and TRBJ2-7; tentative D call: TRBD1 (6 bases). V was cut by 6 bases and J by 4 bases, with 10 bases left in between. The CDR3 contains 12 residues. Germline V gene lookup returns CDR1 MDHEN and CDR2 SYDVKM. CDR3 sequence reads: CASSRTEYEQYF. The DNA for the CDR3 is TGTGCCAGCAGCCGGACAGAATACGAGCAGTACTTC.

CDR3 in DNA: TGTGCCAGCAGTTTCCGGGGGGCGCGGGGCTACACCTTC. Protein: CASSFRGARGYTF. This rearrangement joins TRBV28 to TRBJ1-2; D may be TRBD1 (6 bases). The CDR3 sequence is 13 residues long. Trimming stripped 3 bases from V and 8 bases from J, with 13 bases between. Germline V CDR1 and CDR2: MDHEN, SYDVKM.

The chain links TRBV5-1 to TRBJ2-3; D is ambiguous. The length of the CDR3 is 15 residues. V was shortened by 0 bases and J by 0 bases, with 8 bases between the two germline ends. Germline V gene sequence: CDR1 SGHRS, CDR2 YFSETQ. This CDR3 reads CASSLGPSSTDTQYF. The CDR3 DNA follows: TGCGCCAGCAGCTTGGGGCCCTCTAGCACAGATACGCAGTATTTT.

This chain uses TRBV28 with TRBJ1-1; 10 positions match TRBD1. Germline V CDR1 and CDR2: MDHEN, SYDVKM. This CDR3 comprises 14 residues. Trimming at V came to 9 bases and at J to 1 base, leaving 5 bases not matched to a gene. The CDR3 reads CASRQGARNTEAFF. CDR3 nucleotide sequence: TGTGCCAGTCGACAGGGGGCGCGGAACACTGAAGCTTTCTTT.

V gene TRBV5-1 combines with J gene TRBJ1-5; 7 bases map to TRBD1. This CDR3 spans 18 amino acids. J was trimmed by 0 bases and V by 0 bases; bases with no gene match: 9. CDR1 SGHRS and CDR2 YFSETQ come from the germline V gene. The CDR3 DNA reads TGCGCCAGCAGCTTGGGTCCGACAGGGCTCTATAGCAATCAGCCCCAGCATTTT. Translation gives CASSLGPTGLYSNQPQHF.

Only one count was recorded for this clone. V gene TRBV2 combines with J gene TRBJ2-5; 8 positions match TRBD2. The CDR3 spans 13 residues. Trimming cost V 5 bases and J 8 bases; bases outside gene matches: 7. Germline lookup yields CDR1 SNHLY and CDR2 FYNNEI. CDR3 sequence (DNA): TGTGCCAGCAGTCGGGAGGGGAGGGTCACCCAGTACTTC. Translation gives CASSREGRVTQYF.

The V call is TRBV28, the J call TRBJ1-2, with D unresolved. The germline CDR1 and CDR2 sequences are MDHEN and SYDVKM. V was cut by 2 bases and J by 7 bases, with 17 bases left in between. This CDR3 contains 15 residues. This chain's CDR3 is CASSLRSPSVSGYTF. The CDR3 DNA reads TGTGCCAGCAGTTTAAGGAGTCCCTCAGTCAGTGGCTACACCTTC.

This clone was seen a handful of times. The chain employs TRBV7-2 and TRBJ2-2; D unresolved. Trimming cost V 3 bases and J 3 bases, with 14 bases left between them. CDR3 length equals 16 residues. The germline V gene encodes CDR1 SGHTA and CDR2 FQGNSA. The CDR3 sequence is CASSFQIGSYTGELFF. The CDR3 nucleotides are TGTGCCAGCAGCTTTCAAATCGGATCTTACACCGGGGAGCTGTTTTTT.

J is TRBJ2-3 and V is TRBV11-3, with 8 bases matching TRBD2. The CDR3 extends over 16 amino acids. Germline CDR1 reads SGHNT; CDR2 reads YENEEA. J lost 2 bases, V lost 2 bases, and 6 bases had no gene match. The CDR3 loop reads CASSLRASGSTDTQYF. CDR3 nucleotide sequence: TGTGCCAGCAGCTTAAGGGCTAGCGGGTCCACAGATACGCAGTATTTT.

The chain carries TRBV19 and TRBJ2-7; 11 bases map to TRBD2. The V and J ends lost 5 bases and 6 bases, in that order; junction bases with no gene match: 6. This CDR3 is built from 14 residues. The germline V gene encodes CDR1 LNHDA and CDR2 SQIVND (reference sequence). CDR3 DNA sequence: TGTGCCAGTAGTGTTTCTAGCGGGAGGAGCGAGCAGTACTTC. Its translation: CASSVSSGRSEQYF.

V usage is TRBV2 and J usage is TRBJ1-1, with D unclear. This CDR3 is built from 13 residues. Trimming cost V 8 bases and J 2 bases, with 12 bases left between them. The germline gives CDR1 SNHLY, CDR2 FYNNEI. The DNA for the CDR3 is TGTGCCAGCTATCGGGGTAGAAACACTGAAGCTTTCTTT. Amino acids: CASYRGRNTEAFF.

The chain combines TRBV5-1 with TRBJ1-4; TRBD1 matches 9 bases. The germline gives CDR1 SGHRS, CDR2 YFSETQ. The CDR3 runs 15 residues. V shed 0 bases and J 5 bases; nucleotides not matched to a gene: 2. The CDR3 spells CASSLGTGENEKLFF. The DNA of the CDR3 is TGCGCCAGCAGCTTGGGGACAGGGGAGAATGAAAAACTGTTTTTT.

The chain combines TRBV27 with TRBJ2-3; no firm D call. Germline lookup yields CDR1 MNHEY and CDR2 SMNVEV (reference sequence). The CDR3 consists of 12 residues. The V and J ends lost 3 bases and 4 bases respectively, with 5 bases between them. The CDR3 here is CASSFRPDTQYF. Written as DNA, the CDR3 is TGTGCCAGCAGTTTCCGGCCAGATACGCAGTATTTT.

For the CDR3, the DNA is TGTGCCAGCAGTTTCCGGAGTGTTGGGGCCGGCTACACCTTC. Translating it yields CASSFRSVGAGYTF. The rearrangement uses TRBV27 and TRBJ1-2, with a tentative D call TRBD1 (5 bases). V was pared by 3 bases and J by 8 bases, with 16 bases between. The CDR3 contains 14 residues. The V gene's germline CDR1 is MNHEY and CDR2 SMNVEV (reference sequence).

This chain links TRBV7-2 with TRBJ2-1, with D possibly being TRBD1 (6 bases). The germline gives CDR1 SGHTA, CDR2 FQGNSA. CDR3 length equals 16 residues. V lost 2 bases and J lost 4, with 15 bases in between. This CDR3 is CASSLLTGSAYNEQFF. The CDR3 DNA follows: TGTGCCAGCAGCTTACTGACAGGTTCGGCATACAATGAGCAGTTCTTC. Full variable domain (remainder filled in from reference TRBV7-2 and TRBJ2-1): GAGVSQSPSNKVTEKGKDVELRCDPISGHTALYWYRQSLGQGLEFLIYFQGNSAPDKSGLPSDRFSAERTGGSVSTLTIQRTQQEDSAVYLCASSLLTGSAYNEQFFGPGTRLTVL.

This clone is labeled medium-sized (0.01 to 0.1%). CDR3 sequence reads: CASSLEGGDTIYF. DNA for the CDR3: TGTGCCAGCAGCTTAGAAGGGGGAGACACCATATATTTT. The chain has TRBV7-9 and TRBJ1-3, with a weak D call TRBD1 (6 bases). The CDR3 runs to 13 residues. V shed 1 base and J shed 8 bases, with 9 bases lying between them. Germline CDR1 and CDR2: SEHNR and FQNEAQ (reference sequence).

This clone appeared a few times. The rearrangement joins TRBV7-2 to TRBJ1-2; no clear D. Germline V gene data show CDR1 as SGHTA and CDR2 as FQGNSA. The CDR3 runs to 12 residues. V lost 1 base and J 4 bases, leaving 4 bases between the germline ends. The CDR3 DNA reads TGTGCCAGCAGCTTAGGGGTCTATGGCTACACCTTC. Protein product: CASSLGVYGYTF.

The CDR3 bases are TGTGCCAGCAGTTTATCAGGGGGCGAGTGGGGTGGCTACACCTTC. Translation gives CASSLSGGEWGGYTF. This chain connects TRBV27 to TRBJ1-2; 7 positions match TRBD1. The length of the CDR3 is 15 residues. V shed 0 bases and J 7 bases; nucleotides not matched to a gene: 8. The V gene's germline CDR1 is MNHEY and CDR2 SMNVEV (reference sequence).

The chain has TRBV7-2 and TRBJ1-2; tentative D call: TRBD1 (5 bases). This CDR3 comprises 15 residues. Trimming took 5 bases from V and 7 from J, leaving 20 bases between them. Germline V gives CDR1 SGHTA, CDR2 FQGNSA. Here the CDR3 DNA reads TGTGCCAGCAGCAAAAGCGGTAACGGACACTCTGGCTACACCTTC. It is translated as CASSKSGNGHSGYTF. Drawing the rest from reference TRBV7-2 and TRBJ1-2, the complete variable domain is GAGVSQSPSNKVTEKGKDVELRCDPISGHTALYWYRQSLGQGLEFLIYFQGNSAPDKSGLPSDRFSAERTGGSVSTLTIQRTQQEDSAVYLCASSKSGNGHSGYTFGSGTRLTVV.

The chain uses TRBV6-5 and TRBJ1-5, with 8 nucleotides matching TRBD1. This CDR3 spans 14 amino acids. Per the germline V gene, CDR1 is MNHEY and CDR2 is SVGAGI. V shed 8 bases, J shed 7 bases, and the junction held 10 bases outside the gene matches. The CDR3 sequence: CASRAQGAGQPQHF. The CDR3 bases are TGTGCCAGCCGCGCCCAGGGGGCCGGGCAGCCCCAGCATTTT.

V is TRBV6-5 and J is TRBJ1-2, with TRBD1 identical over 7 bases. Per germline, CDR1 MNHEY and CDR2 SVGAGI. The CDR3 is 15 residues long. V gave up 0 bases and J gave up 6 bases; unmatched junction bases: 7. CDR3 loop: CASSYSRGRVDGYTF. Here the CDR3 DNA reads TGTGCCAGCAGTTACTCGAGGGGGCGCGTGGATGGCTACACCTTC.

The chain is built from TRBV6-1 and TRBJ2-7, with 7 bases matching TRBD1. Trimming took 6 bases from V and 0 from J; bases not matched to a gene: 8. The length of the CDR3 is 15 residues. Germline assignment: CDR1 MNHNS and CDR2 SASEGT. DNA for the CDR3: TGTGCCAGCAGATCCGGGACAGCAAGCTCCTACGAGCAGTACTTC. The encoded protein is CASRSGTASSYEQYF.

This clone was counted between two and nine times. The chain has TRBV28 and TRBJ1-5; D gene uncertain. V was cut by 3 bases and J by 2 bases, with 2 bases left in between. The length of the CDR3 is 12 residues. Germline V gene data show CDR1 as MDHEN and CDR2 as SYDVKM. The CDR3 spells CASSFGNQPQHF. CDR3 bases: TGTGCCAGCAGTTTCGGCAATCAGCCCCAGCATTTT. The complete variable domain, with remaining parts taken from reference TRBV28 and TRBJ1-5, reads DVKVTQSSRYLVKRTGEKVFLECVQDMDHENMFWYRQDPGLGLRLIYFSYDVKMKEKGDIPEGYSVSREKKERFSLILESASTNQTSMYLCASSFGNQPQHFGDGTRLSIL.